This T cell receptor (beta chain) was documented in a study of blood T cells in healthy people across ages. Germline-derived CDR1 and CDR2 are SGHAT and FQDESV (reference sequence). The CDR3 extends over 16 amino acids. Trimming removed 5 bases at V and 7 bases at J, with 20 bases between. Combining a sample-barcoded 5' primer with a J-beta primer mix, a second PCR ran for roughly 6 to 12 cycles. TCRdb re-called the 5' RACE reads with MiXCR, one entry per CDR3 protein. Altogether roughly 700,000 distinct CDR3 sequences are present, around 25% being singletons, with the ten largest covering around 9.2%. A further study also used this sample, focusing on T cells of mothers and their children.

The genes are TRBV11-1 and TRBJ2-2, with a tentative D call TRBD1 (7 bases). This receptor was identified in a boy younger than 18 in good health. The source material was blood. CDR3 region: CASSPPGGGQRGELFF. CDR3 nucleotide sequence: TGTGCCAGCAGCCCGCCAGGGGGAGGTCAGCGCGGGGAGCTGTTTTTT.